Listed below are T cell receptor beta chains from one sample, sequenced in a study of blood T cell repertoires in COVID-19. Some clones are missing from TCRdb's copy, which holds only in-frame ones; the method was immunoSEQ multiplex PCR. Counted here are about 120,000 clones, about 86% occurring once; the ten biggest clones make up 0.75% to 0.9%. The specimen sequenced was peripheral blood. The receptor set was obtained from a woman between 50 and 59 years old with active or convalescent COVID-19. Both conserved end residues are part of each CDR3. A D gene is named only where the DNA matches it firmly. The listing skips clone size in some rows; elsewhere it reads once, few, many or a size class.

clone size	D gene	V gene	J gene	CDR3 DNA	CDR3 protein
NA	NA	TRBV28	TRBJ2-7	TGTGCCAGCAGTTCGGCGGGCTACGAGCAGTACTTC	CASSSAGYEQYF
NA	NA	TRBV28	TRBJ1-5	TGTGCCAGCAGTTCCCCCTCCGGGAAGAACCAGCCCCAGCATTTT	CASSSPSGKNQPQHF
NA	NA	TRBV5-6	TRBJ1-2	TGTGCCAGCAGCTTGGATAGCGGACGCAACTATGGCTACACCTTC	CASSLDSGRNYGYTF
NA	NA	TRBV7-9	TRBJ2-5	TGTGCCAGCAGCTTAGCGTACCTCCGGAGCGAGGCGGAGACCCAGTACTTC	CASSLAYLRSEAETQYF
NA	TRBD2	TRBV5-1	TRBJ2-7	TGCGCCAGCAGCTTGCTAGCGGGATCATACGAGCAGTACTTC	CASSLLAGSYEQYF
NA	NA	TRBV18	TRBJ2-1	TGTGCCAGCTCACCACCCGACAGCTCCTACAATGAGCAGTTCTTC	CASSPPDSSYNEQFF
few	TRBD1	TRBV7-9	TRBJ1-3	TGTGCCAGCAGCTATTACATGGGACAGACCTCTGGAAACACCATATATTTT	CASSYYMGQTSGNTIYF
few	NA	TRBV12-3/TRBV12-4	TRBJ2-7	TGTGCCAGCAGTTGGGCTGATGGCGAGCAGTACTTC	CASSWADGEQYF
NA	NA	TRBV20-1	TRBJ2-3	TGCAGCGGGATAGTCGAAGATACGCAGTATTTT	CSGIVEDTQYF
once	NA	TRBV5-4	TRBJ2-7	TGTGCCAGCAGCTTGGAGGAGGGGATCGGGTACGAGCAGTACTTC	CASSLEEGIGYEQYF
NA	TRBD1	TRBV5-1	TRBJ2-7	TGCGCCAGCAGCGGGACAGGGGGCGCGTACGAGCAGTACTTC	CASSGTGGAYEQYF
NA	NA	TRBV10-3	TRBJ2-1	TGTGCCGTACTGCCGCGACTATCAGGCGATGAGCAGTTCTTC	CAVLPRLSGDEQFF
NA	TRBD1	TRBV9	TRBJ2-7	TGTGCCAGCAGCGACCGGGACAGGGGTTACGAGCAGTACTTC	CASSDRDRGYEQYF
NA	NA	TRBV9	TRBJ2-7	TGTGCCAGCAGCCCAAAGGGGGGGAGCTCCTACGAGCAGTACTTC	CASSPKGGSSYEQYF
NA	NA	TRBV7-9	TRBJ1-1	TGTGCCAGCAGTTACGTCAGGGGTTTGAACACTGAAGCTTTCTTT	CASSYVRGLNTEAFF
NA	TRBD1	TRBV24-1	TRBJ2-3	TGTGCCACCAGTGATTCCGGCAGACAGGGGGTGGCAGATACGCAGTATTTT	CATSDSGRQGVADTQYF
NA	TRBD2	TRBV4-3	TRBJ2-2	TGCGCCAGCAGCCTTGGGACTAGCGGCACCGGGGAGCTGTTTTTT	CASSLGTSGTGELFF
NA	TRBD1	TRBV28	TRBJ1-3	TGTGCCAGCAGTTTAACAGGGGGAACTGGAAACACCATATATTTT	CASSLTGGTGNTIYF
once	NA	TRBV6-5	TRBJ2-1	TGTGCCAGCAGACTATCGCAATCCGATGAGCAGTTCTTC	CASRLSQSDEQFF
NA	TRBD1	TRBV5-6	TRBJ2-7	TGTGCCAGCAGCTCGGGACAGGCCTCCTACGAGCAGTACTTC	CASSSGQASYEQYF
once	TRBD1	TRBV7-9	TRBJ1-6	TGTGCCAGCAGCCCCGGCTGGACAGGTGGGAATTCACCCCTCCACTTT	CASSPGWTGGNSPLHF
NA	NA	TRBV28	TRBJ2-1	TGTGCCAGCACCGGGAACAATGAGCAGTTCTTC	CASTGNNEQFF
NA	TRBD2	TRBV28	TRBJ2-7	TGTGCCAGCAGTTTAGTGGCTAGCGGGAAGAACGAGCAGTACTTC	CASSLVASGKNEQYF
NA	TRBD1	TRBV9	TRBJ2-7	TGTGCCAGCAGCGGGGGACAGGGTCGCCACGAGCAGTACTTC	CASSGGQGRHEQYF
NA	TRBD2	TRBV29-1	TRBJ2-3	TGCAGCGTCACGAATACTGGGACTAGCGGGAGTTTTGCGGATACGCAGTATTTT	CSVTNTGTSGSFADTQYF
few	TRBD1	TRBV6-5	TRBJ1-1	TGTGCCAGCAGAGACTGGGGGACAGCAGGCCCTGAAGCTTTCTTT	CASRDWGTAGPEAFF
NA	NA	TRBV18	TRBJ2-1	TGTGCCAGCTCACCGAAAAGCGGAGACTTGTACAATGAGCAGTTCTTC	CASSPKSGDLYNEQFF
NA	TRBD2	TRBV29-1	TRBJ2-3	TGCAGCGTTGACCTACGGGGACTAGCGGGGGATACGCAGTATTTT	CSVDLRGLAGDTQYF
NA	NA	TRBV7-3	TRBJ2-2	TGTGCCAGCAGCTCTGATAGCAACACCGGGGAGCTGTTTTTT	CASSSDSNTGELFF
NA	TRBD2	TRBV6-2/TRBV6-3	TRBJ2-1	TGTGCCAGCAGTTACCCGAGCGGGAGGGCCACGCACAATGAGCAGTTCTTC	CASSYPSGRATHNEQFF
NA	TRBD2	TRBV28	TRBJ2-1	TGTGCCAGCAGGACTAGCTTAATGCTCGGTGAGCAGTTCTTC	CASRTSLMLGEQFF
NA	TRBD1	TRBV9	TRBJ2-7	TGTGCCAGCAGCGCCGGACAGGGGGGGTCCTACGAGCAGTACTTC	CASSAGQGGSYEQYF
NA	NA	TRBV6-2/TRBV6-3	TRBJ1-3	TGTGCCAGCAGTAACCCCCCCCATCGACAGTGGCGGTCGGGAAACACCATATATTTT	CASSNPPHRQWRSGNTIYF
NA	TRBD2	TRBV19	TRBJ2-1	TGTGCCAGTAGTCCACGGTTGGCGGGAGATACAACCTACAATGAGCAGTTCTTC	CASSPRLAGDTTYNEQFF
few	NA	TRBV28	TRBJ2-5	TGTGCCAGCAATTTAGGGACTGACCAAGAGACCCAGTACTTC	CASNLGTDQETQYF
NA	NA	TRBV12-3/TRBV12-4	TRBJ1-1	TGTGCCAGCACTCAAACAGTGAACACTGAAGCTTTCTTT	CASTQTVNTEAFF
few	TRBD1	TRBV30	TRBJ1-2	TGTGCCTGGTCCGGGACAGGGGGTTGCACCTTC	CAWSGTGGCTF
NA	NA	TRBV28	TRBJ2-7	TGTGCCAGCAGTTCCCCGGTAGGGGCTTACTACTACGAGCAGTACTTC	CASSSPVGAYYYEQYF
NA	TRBD1	TRBV19	TRBJ1-5	TGTGCCAGTAGTATTACTAGGGGGCCGGGGTACCAGCCCCAGCATTTT	CASSITRGPGYQPQHF
NA	TRBD1	TRBV7-9	TRBJ1-5	TGTGCCAGCAGCTTAGTTCGTGGGACAGTTAATCAGCCCCAGCATTTT	CASSLVRGTVNQPQHF
NA	TRBD1	TRBV3-1/TRBV3-2	TRBJ2-1	TGTGCCAGCAGCCAAGTAGGGACAGGGATTAGCAATGAGCAGTTCTTC	CASSQVGTGISNEQFF